The 6 T cell receptor beta chains below come from one sample, sequenced in a study of radiotherapy plus CTLA-4 blockade in lung cancer. Data came from immunoSEQ multiplex PCR; TCRdb stores just in-frame clones and leaves some out. The table records 42,000 or so clones, 60% to 80% of them present only once. The material was peripheral blood, obtained from a patient treated with radiotherapy plus ipilimumab. The receptor source for this set is a human donor with non-small cell lung cancer that progressed on radiotherapy plus ipilimumab.

The rearrangement joins TRBV18 to TRBJ1-2, with 7 nucleotides matching TRBD1. Trimming removed 3 bases from V and 11 bases from J; junction bases left unmatched: 6. The germline V gene has CDR1 KGHSH and CDR2 LQKENI. This CDR3 is built from 12 residues. CDR3: CASSPPTGTYTF. CDR3 bases: TGTGCCAGCTCACCGCCGACAGGGACTTACACCTTC.

This chain uses TRBV15 with TRBJ2-1, with D possibly matching TRBD1 (6 bases). Germline CDR1 and CDR2: LNHNV and YYDKDF (reference sequence). V lost 5 bases, J lost 5 bases, and 13 bases lay in between. The CDR3 contains 14 residues. Here the CDR3 reads CATSEGDRDNEQFF. The CDR3 DNA reads TGTGCCACCAGCGAGGGGGACCGAGACAATGAGCAGTTCTTC. The whole variable domain, filled in from reference TRBV15 and TRBJ2-1, reads DAMVIQNPRYQVTQFGKPVTLSCSQTLNHNVMYWYQQKSSQAPKLLFHYYDKDFNNEADTPDNFQSRRPNTSFCFLDIRSPGLGDTAMYLCATSEGDRDNEQFFGPGTRLTVL.

The chain joins TRBV4-1 to TRBJ1-2; D may be TRBD1 (6 bases). Germline V gives CDR1 MGHRA, CDR2 YSYEKL. Trimming cost V 0 bases and J 8 bases, with 19 bases left between them. The CDR3 extends over 16 amino acids. As DNA, the CDR3 is TGCGCCAGCAGCCAAGATTCGGGAGGGGGTCTAGAGGGCTACACCTTC. Its protein is CASSQDSGGGLEGYTF.

The gene calls are TRBV4-2 and TRBJ2-3; maybe TRBD2 (7 bases). This CDR3 region has 18 residues. CDR1 is LGHNA, CDR2 YNFKEQ, per germline. Trimming stripped 4 bases from V and 0 bases from J, with 20 bases between. This CDR3 is CASSLSGAGAPSTDTQYF. For the CDR3, the DNA is TGTGCCAGCAGCCTCTCAGGCGCGGGGGCACCTAGCACAGATACGCAGTATTTT.

The chain carries TRBV7-3 and TRBJ2-1, with 7 bases matching TRBD1. The CDR3 extends over 17 amino acids. Losses at the gene ends were 5 bases for V and 0 bases for J; bases not matched to a gene: 10. Germline V lookup: CDR1 SGHTA, CDR2 FQGTGA. The CDR3 protein is CASSPDPDRYSYNEQFF. CDR3 bases: TGTGCCAGCAGCCCCGACCCGGACAGGTACTCCTACAATGAGCAGTTCTTC.

This chain connects TRBV4-3 to TRBJ1-4; TRBD1 is a possible D gene (6 bases). Trimming removed 2 bases from V and 8 bases from J, with 15 bases in between. The V gene's germline CDR1 is LGHNA and CDR2 YSLEER. This CDR3 region has 15 residues. DNA of the CDR3: TGCGCCAGCAGCCAATTTGGGGGCTTCGGGGAAAAACTGTTTTTT. Translated: CASSQFGGFGEKLFF.